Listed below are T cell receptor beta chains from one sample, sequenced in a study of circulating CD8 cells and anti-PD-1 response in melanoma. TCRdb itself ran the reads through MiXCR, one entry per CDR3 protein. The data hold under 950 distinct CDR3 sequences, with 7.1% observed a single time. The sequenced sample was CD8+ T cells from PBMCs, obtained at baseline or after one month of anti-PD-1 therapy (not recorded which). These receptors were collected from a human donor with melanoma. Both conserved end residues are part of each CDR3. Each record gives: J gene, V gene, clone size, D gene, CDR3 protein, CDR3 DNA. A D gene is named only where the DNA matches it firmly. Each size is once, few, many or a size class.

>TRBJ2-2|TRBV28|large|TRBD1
CASSLFGPGQGRTGELFF
TGTGCCAGCAGTTTATTCGGCCCGGGACAGGGGAGAACCGGGGAGCTGTTTTTT
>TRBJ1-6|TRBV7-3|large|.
CASRKAGVTGSPLHF
TGTGCCAGCAGGAAGGCGGGCGTGACAGGTTCACCCCTCCACTTT
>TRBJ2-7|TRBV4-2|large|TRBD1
CASSQALGQGDYEQYF
TGTGCCAGCAGCCAAGCCCTAGGACAGGGGGACTACGAGCAGTACTTC
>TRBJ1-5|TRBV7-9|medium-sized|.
CASSLDRDGGEPQHF
TGTGCCAGCAGCTTAGACAGGGACGGGGGGGAGCCCCAGCATTTT
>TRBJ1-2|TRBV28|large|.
CASRPPDSRSYGYTF
TGTGCCAGCAGGCCTCCTGATTCAAGGAGCTATGGCTACACCTTC
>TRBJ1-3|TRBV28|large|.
CATRLRVVEGLSGNTIYF
TGTGCCACCCGTCTGAGGGTGGTAGAGGGTCTCTCTGGAAACACCATATATTTT
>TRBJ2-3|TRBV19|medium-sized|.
CASMETDTQYF
TGTGCCAGTATGGAAACAGATACGCAGTATTTT
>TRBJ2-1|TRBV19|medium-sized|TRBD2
CASSIALANEQFF
TGTGCCAGTAGTATCGCACTAGCGAATGAGCAGTTCTTC
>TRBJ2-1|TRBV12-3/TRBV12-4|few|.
CASSPRGWGNDDNEQFF
TGTGCCAGCAGTCCCCGAGGTTGGGGAAACGATGACAATGAGCAGTTCTTC
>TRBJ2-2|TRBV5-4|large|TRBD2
CASSWGTSGKQNTGELFF
TGTGCCAGCAGCTGGGGGACTAGCGGGAAGCAAAACACCGGGGAGCTGTTTTTT
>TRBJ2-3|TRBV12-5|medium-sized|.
CASGTPATGTGSTDTQYF
TGTGCTAGTGGTACCCCAGCAACGGGGACTGGATCCACAGATACGCAGTATTTT